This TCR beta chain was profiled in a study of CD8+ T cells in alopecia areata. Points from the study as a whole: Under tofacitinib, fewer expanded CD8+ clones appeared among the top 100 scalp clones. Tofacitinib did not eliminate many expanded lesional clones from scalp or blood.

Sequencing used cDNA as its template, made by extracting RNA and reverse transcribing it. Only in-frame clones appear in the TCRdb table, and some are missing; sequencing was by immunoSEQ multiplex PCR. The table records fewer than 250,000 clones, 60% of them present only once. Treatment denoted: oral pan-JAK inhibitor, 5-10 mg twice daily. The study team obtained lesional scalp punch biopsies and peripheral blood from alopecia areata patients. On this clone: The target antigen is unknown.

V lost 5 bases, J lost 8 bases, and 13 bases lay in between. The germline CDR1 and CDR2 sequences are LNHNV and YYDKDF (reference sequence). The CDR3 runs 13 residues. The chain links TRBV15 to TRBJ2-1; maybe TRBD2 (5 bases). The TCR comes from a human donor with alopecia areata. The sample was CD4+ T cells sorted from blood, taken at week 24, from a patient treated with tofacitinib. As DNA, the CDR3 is TGTGCCACCAGCGGACCGAGGGCGGATGAGCAGTTCTTC. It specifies CATSGPRADEQFF.